This is a list of T cell receptor beta chains from one sample in a study of cytomegalovirus exposure and HLA in healthy donors. Assay: immunoSEQ multiplex PCR; the TCRdb copy retains only in-frame clones and omits some. Of 140,000 to 150,000 clones in the sample, about 81% are singletons; the top ten hold more than 6.5%. The sequencing input was PBMCs. The receptors stem from a man younger than 40 in good health and CMV-seronegative. The conserved cysteine and the conserved F or W are not part of the CDR3 here. D genes are given only for firm matches.

>TRBV6-5|TRBJ1-4|NA
ASSRDLSNEKLF
>TRBV6-5|TRBJ1-4|NA
ASSYSVRLDEKLF
>TRBV7-2|NA|NA
ASSLVLSSYEQY
>TRBV6-5|TRBJ1-4|TRBD1
ASLDRAGEKLF
>TRBV9|TRBJ2-1|NA
ASSVGPGLHLNEQF
>TRBV30|TRBJ2-7|NA
AWSRGSPYEQY
>TRBV5-1|TRBJ2-1|TRBD2
ASSWGGSSYNEQF
>TRBV28|TRBJ1-2|NA
ASSLGQGNYGYT
>TRBV14|TRBJ2-1|TRBD2
ASSQVVASGIDEQF
>TRBV2|TRBJ1-3|TRBD1
ASSAATGAGNTIY
>TRBV5-6|TRBJ2-5|TRBD1
ASSLLGQGVQETQY
>TRBV28|TRBJ1-3|NA
ASHQQSSGNTIY
>TRBV6-5|TRBJ1-1|NA
AISDSNTEAF
>TRBV6-6|TRBJ2-5|TRBD1
ASSNSGTGVQETQY
>TRBV6-1|TRBJ1-2|TRBD1
ASSMTGDYGYT
>TRBV6-1|TRBJ2-2|TRBD2
ASTNTGGAGELF
>TRBV5-1|TRBJ2-3|TRBD2
ASSLVPLAGNTDTQY
>TRBV4-1|TRBJ1-2|TRBD1
ASSQDVTGGRGYT
>TRBV19|TRBJ1-1|NA
ASSLEPDTEAF
>TRBV6-5|TRBJ2-7|TRBD1
ASNPGQGANYEQY
>TRBV4-2|TRBJ2-5|TRBD2
ASSQDRLAGVETQY
>TRBV2|TRBJ1-2|NA
ASSGAGFYGYT
>TRBV7-9|TRBJ2-3|TRBD2
ASTPGGSTDTQY
>TRBV7-2|TRBJ2-5|TRBD2
ASSLGVAGGQETQY
>TRBV10-2|TRBJ1-6|TRBD1
ASTLTGVGSPLH
>TRBV4-2|TRBJ2-3|NA
ASSPERADTQY
>TRBV29-1|TRBJ2-2|TRBD1
SVLRDRNTGELF
>TRBV2|TRBJ2-2|NA
ASSPTRTGELF
>TRBV19|TRBJ2-2|TRBD1
ASSPGTGNTGELF
>TRBV11-1|TRBJ2-5|NA
ASSLAQETQY
>TRBV5-1|TRBJ1-1|NA
ASSLEPGTLNTEAF
>TRBV30|TRBJ2-1|TRBD2
AWSEESGSAEQF
>TRBV9|TRBJ1-3|TRBD1
ASSNRGHSGNTIY
>TRBV7-3|TRBJ1-2|NA
ASSLSGGTGGYT
>TRBV11-3|TRBJ1-1|NA
ASSLRGMNTEAF
>TRBV11-1|TRBJ2-3|TRBD2
ASSLARSGGPLTDTQY
>TRBV1|TRBJ2-7|NA
TSSHEAGGSSYEQY
>TRBV10-3|TRBJ1-2|NA
AISEETNYGYT
>TRBV9|TRBJ2-5|TRBD2
ASSVGGGWETQY
>TRBV28|TRBJ1-5|TRBD1
ASSLYAGQGSQPQH
>TRBV6-5|TRBJ2-5|TRBD1
ASSYSAGGEEETQY
>TRBV7-9|TRBJ1-1|TRBD1
ASSTGQGWKAF
>TRBV5-1|TRBJ2-5|NA
GQHRSGQETQY
>TRBV7-9|TRBJ1-6|TRBD1
ASSLTGDGNSPLH
>TRBV19|TRBJ1-4|NA
ASSIAGTTNEKLF